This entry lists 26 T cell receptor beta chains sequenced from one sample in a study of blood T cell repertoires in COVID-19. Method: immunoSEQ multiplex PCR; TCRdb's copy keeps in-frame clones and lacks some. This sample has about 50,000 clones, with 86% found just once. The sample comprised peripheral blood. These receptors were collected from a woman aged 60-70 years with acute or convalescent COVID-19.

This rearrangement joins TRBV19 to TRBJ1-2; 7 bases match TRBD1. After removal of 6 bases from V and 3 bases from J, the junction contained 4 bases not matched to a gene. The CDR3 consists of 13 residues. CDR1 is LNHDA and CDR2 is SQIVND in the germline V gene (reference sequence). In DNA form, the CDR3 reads TGTGCCAGTAGGACACAGGGGTACTATGGCTACACCTTC. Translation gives CASRTQGYYGYTF.

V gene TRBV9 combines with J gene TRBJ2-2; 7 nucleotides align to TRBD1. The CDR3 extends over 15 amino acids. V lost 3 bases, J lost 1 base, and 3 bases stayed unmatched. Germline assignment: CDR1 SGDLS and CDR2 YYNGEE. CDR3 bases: TGTGCCAGCAGCGCGGGGACAGTGAACACCGGGGAGCTGTTTTTT. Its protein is CASSAGTVNTGELFF.

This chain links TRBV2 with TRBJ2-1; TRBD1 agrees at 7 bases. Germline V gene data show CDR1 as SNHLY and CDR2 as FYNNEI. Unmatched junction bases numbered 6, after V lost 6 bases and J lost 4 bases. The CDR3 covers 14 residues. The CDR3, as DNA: TGTGCCAGCAGGGCCGGGACAGCTTACAATGAGCAGTTCTTC. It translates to CASRAGTAYNEQFF.

The CDR3 protein is CASSRMGGKDTQYF. The CDR3 DNA follows: TGTGCCAGCAGCAGAATGGGGGGAAAAGATACGCAGTATTTT. This chain links TRBV7-3 with TRBJ2-3; a weak D match, TRBD2 (6 bases). CDR1 is SGHTA and CDR2 is FQGTGA in the germline V gene. V was trimmed by 5 bases and J by 5 bases, leaving 14 bases between them. This CDR3 has 14 amino acids. Full variable domain (remainder filled in from reference TRBV7-3 and TRBJ2-3): GAGVSQTPSNKVTEKGKYVELRCDPISGHTALYWYRQSLGQGPEFLIYFQGTGAADDSGLPNDRFFAVRPEGSVSTLKIQRTERGDSAVYLCASSRMGGKDTQYFGPGTRLTVL.

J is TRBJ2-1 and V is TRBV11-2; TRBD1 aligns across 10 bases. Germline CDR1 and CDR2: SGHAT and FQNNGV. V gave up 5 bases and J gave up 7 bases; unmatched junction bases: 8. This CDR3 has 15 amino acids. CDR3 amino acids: CASSVGTGDLNEQFF. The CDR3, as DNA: TGTGCCAGCAGCGTCGGGACAGGGGATTTGAATGAGCAGTTCTTC.

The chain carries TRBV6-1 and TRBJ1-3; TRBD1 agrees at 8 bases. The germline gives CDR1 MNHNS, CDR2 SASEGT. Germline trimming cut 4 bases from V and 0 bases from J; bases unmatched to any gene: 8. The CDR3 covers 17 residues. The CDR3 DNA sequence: TGTGCCAGCAGTGGACCGGGACAGGCCCTCTCTGGAAACACCATATATTTT. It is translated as CASSGPGQALSGNTIYF.

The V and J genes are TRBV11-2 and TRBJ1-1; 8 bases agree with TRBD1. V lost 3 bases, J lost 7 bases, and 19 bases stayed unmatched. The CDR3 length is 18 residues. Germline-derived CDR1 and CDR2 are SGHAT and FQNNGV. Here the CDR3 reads CASSFRNGGRGPAFEAFF. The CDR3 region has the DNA TGTGCCAGCAGCTTTCGGAACGGTGGCAGGGGGCCGGCATTTGAAGCTTTCTTT.

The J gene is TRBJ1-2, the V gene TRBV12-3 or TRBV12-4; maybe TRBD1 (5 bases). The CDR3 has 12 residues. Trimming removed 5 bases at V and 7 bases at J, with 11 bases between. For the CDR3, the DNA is TGTGCCAGCAGTGGGGCTAGTGGTGGCTACACCTTC. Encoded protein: CASSGASGGYTF.

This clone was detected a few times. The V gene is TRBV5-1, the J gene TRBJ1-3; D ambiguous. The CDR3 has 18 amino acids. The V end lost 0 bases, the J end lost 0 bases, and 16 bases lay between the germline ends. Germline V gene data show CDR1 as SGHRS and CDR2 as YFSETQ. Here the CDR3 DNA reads TGCGCCAGCAGCTTGGGCCCCTCGGGTATTATCTCTGGAAACACCATATATTTT. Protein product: CASSLGPSGIISGNTIYF. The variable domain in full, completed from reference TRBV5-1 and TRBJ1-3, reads KAGVTQTPRYLIKTRGQQVTLSCSPISGHRSVSWYQQTPGQGLQFLFEYFSETQRNKGNFPGRFSGRQFSNSRSEMNVSTLELGDSALYLCASSLGPSGIISGNTIYFGEGSWLTVV.

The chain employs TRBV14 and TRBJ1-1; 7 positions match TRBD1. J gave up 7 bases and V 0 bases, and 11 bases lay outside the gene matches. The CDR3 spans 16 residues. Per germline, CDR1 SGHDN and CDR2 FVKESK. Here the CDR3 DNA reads TGTGCCAGCAGCCAAGAGACAGGGCCCTTGAGAGGTGAAGCTTTCTTT. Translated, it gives CASSQETGPLRGEAFF.

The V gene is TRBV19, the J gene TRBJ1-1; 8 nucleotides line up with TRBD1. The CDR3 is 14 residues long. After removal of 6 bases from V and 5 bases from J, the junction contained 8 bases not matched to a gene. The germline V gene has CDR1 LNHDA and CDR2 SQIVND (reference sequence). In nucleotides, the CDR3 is TGTGCCAGTAGGCCGCAGGGGGCAGGGACTGAAGCTTTCTTT. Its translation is CASRPQGAGTEAFF.

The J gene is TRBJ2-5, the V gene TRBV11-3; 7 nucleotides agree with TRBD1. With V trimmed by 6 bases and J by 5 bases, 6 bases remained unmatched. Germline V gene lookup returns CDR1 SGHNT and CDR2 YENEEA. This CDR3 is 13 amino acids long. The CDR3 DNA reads TGTGCCAGCAGTCGACAGGGTTCCGAGACCCAGTACTTC. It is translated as CASSRQGSETQYF.

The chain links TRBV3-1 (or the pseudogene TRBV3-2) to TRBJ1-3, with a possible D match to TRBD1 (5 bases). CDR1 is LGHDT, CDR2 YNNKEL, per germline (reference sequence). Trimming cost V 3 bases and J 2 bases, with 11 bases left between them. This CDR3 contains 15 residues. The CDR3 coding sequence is TGTGCCAGCAGCCAGGACACAATCACTGGAAACACCATATATTTT. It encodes CASSQDTITGNTIYF.

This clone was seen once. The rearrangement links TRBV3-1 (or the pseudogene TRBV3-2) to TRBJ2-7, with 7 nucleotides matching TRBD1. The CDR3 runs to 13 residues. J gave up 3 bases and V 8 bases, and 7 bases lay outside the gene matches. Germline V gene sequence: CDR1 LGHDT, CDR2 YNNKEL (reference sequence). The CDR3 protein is CASRQGTFYEQYF. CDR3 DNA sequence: TGTGCCAGCCGACAGGGAACCTTCTACGAGCAGTACTTC.

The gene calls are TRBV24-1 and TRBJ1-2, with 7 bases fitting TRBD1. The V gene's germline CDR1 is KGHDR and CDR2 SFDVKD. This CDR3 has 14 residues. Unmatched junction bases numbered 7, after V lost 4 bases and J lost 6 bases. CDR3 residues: CATSDRQGLNGYTF. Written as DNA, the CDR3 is TGTGCCACCAGTGACCGACAGGGTTTGAATGGCTACACCTTC.

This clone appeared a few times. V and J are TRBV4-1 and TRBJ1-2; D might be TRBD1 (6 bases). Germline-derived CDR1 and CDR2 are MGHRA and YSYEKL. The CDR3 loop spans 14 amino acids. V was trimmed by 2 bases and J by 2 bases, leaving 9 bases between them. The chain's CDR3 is CASSQPDRNYGYTF. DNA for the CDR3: TGCGCCAGCAGCCAACCTGACAGGAACTATGGCTACACCTTC.

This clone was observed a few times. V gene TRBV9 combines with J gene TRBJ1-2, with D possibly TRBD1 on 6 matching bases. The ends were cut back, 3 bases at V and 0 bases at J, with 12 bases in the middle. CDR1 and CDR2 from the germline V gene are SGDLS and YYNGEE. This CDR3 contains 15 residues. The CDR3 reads CASSATGPANYGYTF. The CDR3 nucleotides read TGTGCCAGCAGCGCAACAGGGCCAGCTAACTATGGCTACACCTTC.

The CDR3 DNA reads as TGTGCCAGCAGTCCCCTCCCGCCGTACAGGGAGACAACATACTCTGGGGCCAACGTCCTGACTTTC. This sequence encodes CASSPLPPYRETTYSGANVLTF. The rearrangement uses TRBV6-6 and TRBJ2-6, with D perhaps TRBD1 (6 bases). V was clipped by 5 bases and J by 0 bases, with 29 bases between them. Germline V lookup: CDR1 MNHNY, CDR2 SVGAGI (reference sequence). This CDR3 contains 22 residues.

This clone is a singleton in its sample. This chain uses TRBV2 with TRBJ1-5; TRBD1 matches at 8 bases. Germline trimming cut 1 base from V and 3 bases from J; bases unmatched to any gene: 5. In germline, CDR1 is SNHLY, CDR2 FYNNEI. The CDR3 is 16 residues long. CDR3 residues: CASSEVTGAPNQPQHF. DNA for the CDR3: TGTGCCAGCAGTGAAGTGACAGGGGCCCCCAATCAGCCCCAGCATTTT.

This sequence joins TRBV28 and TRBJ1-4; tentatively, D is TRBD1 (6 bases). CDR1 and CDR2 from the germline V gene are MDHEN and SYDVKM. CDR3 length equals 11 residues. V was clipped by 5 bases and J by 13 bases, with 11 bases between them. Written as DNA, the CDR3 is TGTGCCAGCAGTGGGGGCTCGGGACTGTTTTTT. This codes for CASSGGSGLFF.

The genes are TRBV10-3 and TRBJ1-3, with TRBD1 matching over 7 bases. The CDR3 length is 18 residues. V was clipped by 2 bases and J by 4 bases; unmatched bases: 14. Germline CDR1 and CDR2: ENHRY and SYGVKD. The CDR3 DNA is TGTGCCATCAGTGAGCCCCGTGGAGGCAGGGGGGTCGGAAACACCATATATTTT. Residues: CAISEPRGGRGVGNTIYF.

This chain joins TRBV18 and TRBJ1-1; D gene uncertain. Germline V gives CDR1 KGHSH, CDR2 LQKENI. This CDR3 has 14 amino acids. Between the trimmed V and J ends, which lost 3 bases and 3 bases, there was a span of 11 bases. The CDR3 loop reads CASSPDIRYTEAFF. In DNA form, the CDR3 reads TGTGCCAGCTCACCCGACATAAGATACACTGAAGCTTTCTTT.

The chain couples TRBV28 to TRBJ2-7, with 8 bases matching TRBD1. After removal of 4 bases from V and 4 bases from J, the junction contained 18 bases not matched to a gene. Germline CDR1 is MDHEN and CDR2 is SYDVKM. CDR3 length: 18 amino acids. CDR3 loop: CASSYGQGGSKNPYEQYF. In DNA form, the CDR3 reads TGTGCCAGCAGTTATGGACAGGGTGGGTCAAAAAACCCTTACGAGCAGTACTTC.

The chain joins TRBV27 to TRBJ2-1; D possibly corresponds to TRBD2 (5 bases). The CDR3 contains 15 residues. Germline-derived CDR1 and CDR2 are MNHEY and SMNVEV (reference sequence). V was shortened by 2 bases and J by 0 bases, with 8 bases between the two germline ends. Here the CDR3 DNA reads TGTGCCAGCAGTTTAGAAGGGAGCTCCTACAATGAGCAGTTCTTC. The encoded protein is CASSLEGSSYNEQFF.

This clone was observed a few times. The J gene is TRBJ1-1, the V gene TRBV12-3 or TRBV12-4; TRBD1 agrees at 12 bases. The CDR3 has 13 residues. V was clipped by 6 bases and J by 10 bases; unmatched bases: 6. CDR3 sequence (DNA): TGTGCCAGCAGGGGGACAGGGGGCCTGCGAGCTTTCTTT. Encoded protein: CASRGTGGLRAFF.

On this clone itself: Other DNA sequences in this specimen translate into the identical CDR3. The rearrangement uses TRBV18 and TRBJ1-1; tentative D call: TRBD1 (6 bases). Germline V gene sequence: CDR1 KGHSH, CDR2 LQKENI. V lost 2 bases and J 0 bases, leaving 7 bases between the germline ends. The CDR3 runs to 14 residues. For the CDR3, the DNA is TGTGCCAGCTCACCAACAGGGATGAACACTGAAGCTTTCTTT. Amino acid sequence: CASSPTGMNTEAFF.